A selection of T cell receptor beta chains follows, all from one sample in a study of blood T cell repertoires in COVID-19. Clones were read by immunoSEQ multiplex PCR, and TCRdb kept only the in-frame ones, dropping some. This table holds some 150,000 clones, about 84% found once. The sample comprised peripheral blood. Receptors originate from a man aged 60-69 years with active or convalescent COVID-19. Both conserved end residues are part of each CDR3. A D gene is named only where the DNA matches it firmly. Clone size, where shown, is once, few, many, or a class for clones that have expanded.

d_gene: .
j_gene: TRBJ1-1
v_gene: TRBV28
abundance: .
CDR3aa: CASSSPRGMSGEAFF
CDR3nt: TGTGCCAGCAGTTCTCCCAGGGGAATGAGTGGTGAAGCTTTCTTT

d_gene: TRBD2
j_gene: TRBJ2-1
v_gene: TRBV4-3
abundance: .
CDR3aa: CASSQDEASGRGKFF
CDR3nt: TGCGCCAGCAGCCAAGATGAGGCTAGCGGGAGGGGGAAGTTCTTC

d_gene: .
j_gene: TRBJ2-2
v_gene: TRBV7-2
abundance: .
CDR3aa: CASSPDYTGELFF
CDR3nt: TGTGCCAGCAGCCCAGATTACACCGGGGAGCTGTTTTTT

d_gene: .
j_gene: TRBJ2-1
v_gene: TRBV7-8
abundance: .
CDR3aa: CASIQRGRVYNEQFF
CDR3nt: TGTGCCAGCATCCAAAGAGGTAGAGTCTACAATGAGCAGTTCTTC

d_gene: TRBD2
j_gene: TRBJ2-7
v_gene: TRBV6-2/TRBV6-3
abundance: few
CDR3aa: CASSYSSTSGSLPYEQYF
CDR3nt: TGTGCCAGCAGTTACTCCTCCACTAGCGGGAGCCTCCCCTACGAGCAGTACTTC

d_gene: .
j_gene: TRBJ1-2
v_gene: TRBV28
abundance: few
CDR3aa: CASSLSTGIYGYTF
CDR3nt: TGTGCCAGCAGTTTATCCACAGGGATCTATGGCTACACCTTC

d_gene: .
j_gene: TRBJ1-4
v_gene: TRBV6-5
abundance: once
CDR3aa: CASSYSGGEIEKLFF
CDR3nt: TGTGCCAGCAGTTACTCGGGAGGGGAGATTGAAAAACTGTTTTTT

d_gene: TRBD1
j_gene: TRBJ1-6
v_gene: TRBV5-5
abundance: .
CDR3aa: CASSRPTGASPLHF
CDR3nt: TGTGCCAGCAGCCGGCCCACAGGGGCTTCACCCCTCCACTTT

d_gene: .
j_gene: TRBJ2-3
v_gene: TRBV29-1
abundance: .
CDR3aa: CSVEFGQGTQYF
CDR3nt: TGCAGCGTTGAATTCGGGCAGGGTACGCAGTATTTT

d_gene: .
j_gene: TRBJ1-3
v_gene: TRBV7-2
abundance: .
CDR3aa: CASSLSTAGNTIYF
CDR3nt: TGTGCCAGCAGCTTATCGACAGCTGGAAACACCATATATTTT

d_gene: .
j_gene: TRBJ1-2
v_gene: TRBV18
abundance: .
CDR3aa: CASTPGSNYGYTF
CDR3nt: TGTGCCAGCACACCGGGCTCTAACTATGGCTACACCTTC

d_gene: TRBD1
j_gene: TRBJ2-7
v_gene: TRBV28
abundance: .
CDR3aa: CASINSGGYEQYF
CDR3nt: TGTGCCAGCATTAACTCAGGGGGCTACGAGCAGTACTTC

d_gene: .
j_gene: TRBJ2-7
v_gene: TRBV4-1
abundance: .
CDR3aa: CASSLRDSGSYEQYF
CDR3nt: TGCGCCAGCAGCCTCCGGGACTCTGGCTCCTACGAGCAGTACTTC

d_gene: TRBD1
j_gene: TRBJ1-1
v_gene: TRBV19
abundance: .
CDR3aa: CASRPRDRGTEAFF
CDR3nt: TGTGCCAGTAGACCCCGGGACAGGGGCACTGAAGCTTTCTTT

d_gene: TRBD1
j_gene: TRBJ1-4
v_gene: TRBV2
abundance: .
CDR3aa: CASIVQGPDEKLFF
CDR3nt: TGTGCCAGCATCGTACAGGGGCCAGATGAAAAACTGTTTTTT

d_gene: TRBD1
j_gene: TRBJ2-5
v_gene: TRBV2
abundance: .
CDR3aa: CATKADRSGETQYF
CDR3nt: TGTGCCACCAAGGCGGACAGGTCGGGGGAGACCCAGTACTTC

d_gene: .
j_gene: TRBJ1-2
v_gene: TRBV29-1
abundance: once
CDR3aa: CSVEEGGFGGYTF
CDR3nt: TGCAGCGTTGAGGAGGGCGGCTTTGGTGGCTACACCTTC

d_gene: .
j_gene: TRBJ2-3
v_gene: TRBV12-3/TRBV12-4
abundance: once
CDR3aa: CASSPTSTDTQYF
CDR3nt: TGTGCCAGCAGCCCGACTAGCACAGATACGCAGTATTTT

d_gene: TRBD2
j_gene: TRBJ2-2
v_gene: TRBV5-5
abundance: .
CDR3aa: CASTSGGPYTGELFF
CDR3nt: TGTGCCAGCACCTCGGGGGGGCCCTACACCGGGGAGCTGTTTTTT

d_gene: TRBD2
j_gene: TRBJ2-1
v_gene: TRBV6-5
abundance: .
CDR3aa: CASLREAGVVNEQFF
CDR3nt: TGTGCCAGCCTTAGAGAGGCGGGAGTAGTGAATGAGCAGTTCTTC

d_gene: TRBD1
j_gene: TRBJ1-2
v_gene: TRBV24-1
abundance: .
CDR3aa: CATSVSTGTYGYTF
CDR3nt: TGTGCCACCAGTGTTTCGACAGGGACCTATGGCTACACCTTC

d_gene: TRBD2
j_gene: TRBJ2-7
v_gene: TRBV28
abundance: .
CDR3aa: CASNAGLGLGEQYF
CDR3nt: TGTGCCAGCAATGCGGGACTAGGTTTGGGCGAGCAGTACTTC

d_gene: .
j_gene: TRBJ1-4
v_gene: TRBV2
abundance: .
CDR3aa: CASRAYEKLFF
CDR3nt: TGTGCCAGCAGGGCTTATGAAAAACTGTTTTTT

d_gene: TRBD1
j_gene: TRBJ1-1
v_gene: TRBV5-1
abundance: .
CDR3aa: CASSLAVAGGAQTEAFF
CDR3nt: TGCGCCAGCAGCTTGGCGGTGGCAGGGGGCGCACAAACTGAAGCTTTCTTT

d_gene: TRBD2
j_gene: TRBJ2-5
v_gene: TRBV5-1
abundance: .
CDR3aa: CASSRLAGVQETQYF
CDR3nt: TGCGCCAGCAGCCGACTAGCGGGAGTTCAAGAGACCCAGTACTTC

d_gene: .
j_gene: TRBJ1-5
v_gene: TRBV28
abundance: .
CDR3aa: CASSPVVQGNQPQHF
CDR3nt: TGTGCCAGCAGTCCGGTCGTGCAGGGCAATCAGCCCCAGCATTTT

d_gene: .
j_gene: TRBJ2-1
v_gene: TRBV29-1
abundance: .
CDR3aa: CSVVLYNEQFF
CDR3nt: TGCAGCGTTGTACTGTACAATGAGCAGTTCTTC

d_gene: TRBD1
j_gene: TRBJ1-2
v_gene: TRBV29-1
abundance: .
CDR3aa: CSVPGYRGRGYTF
CDR3nt: TGCAGCGTGCCGGGCTACAGGGGGCGCGGCTACACCTTC

d_gene: .
j_gene: TRBJ1-6
v_gene: TRBV7-2
abundance: .
CDR3aa: CASSLRGGVGVNSPLHF
CDR3nt: TGTGCCAGCAGCTTACGGGGAGGGGTGGGCGTAAATTCACCCCTCCACTTT

d_gene: .
j_gene: TRBJ1-2
v_gene: TRBV6-6
abundance: .
CDR3aa: CASSQGPSAGYTF
CDR3nt: TGTGCCAGCAGCCAGGGGCCCTCGGCTGGCTACACCTTC

d_gene: TRBD1
j_gene: TRBJ1-2
v_gene: TRBV4-1
abundance: .
CDR3aa: CASSQETGAKGYTF
CDR3nt: TGCGCCAGCAGCCAGGAGACAGGGGCGAAGGGCTACACCTTC

d_gene: .
j_gene: TRBJ2-7
v_gene: TRBV7-2
abundance: .
CDR3aa: CASSPLTGRYEQYF
CDR3nt: TGTGCCAGCAGCCCACTGACAGGACGCTACGAGCAGTACTTC

d_gene: TRBD2
j_gene: TRBJ2-1
v_gene: TRBV29-1
abundance: .
CDR3aa: CSGKGLAGSEQFF
CDR3nt: TGCAGCGGGAAGGGACTAGCGGGAAGTGAGCAGTTCTTC

d_gene: TRBD1
j_gene: TRBJ1-1
v_gene: TRBV2
abundance: .
CDR3aa: CASSDRGRTEAFF
CDR3nt: TGTGCCAGCAGTGACAGGGGGCGAACTGAAGCTTTCTTT

d_gene: TRBD1
j_gene: TRBJ2-6
v_gene: TRBV7-9
abundance: .
CDR3aa: CASSAQGAGANVLTF
CDR3nt: TGTGCCAGCAGCGCCCAGGGGGCTGGGGCCAACGTCCTGACTTTC

d_gene: .
j_gene: TRBJ2-6
v_gene: TRBV10-3
abundance: .
CDR3aa: CAISHQWSGANVLTF
CDR3nt: TGTGCCATCAGTCACCAGTGGTCTGGGGCCAACGTCCTGACTTTC

d_gene: .
j_gene: TRBJ2-5
v_gene: TRBV18
abundance: .
CDR3aa: CASSPRASQETQYF
CDR3nt: TGTGCCAGCTCACCACGGGCAAGTCAAGAGACCCAGTACTTC

d_gene: TRBD2
j_gene: TRBJ2-1
v_gene: TRBV7-7
abundance: .
CDR3aa: CASSTGLASNEQFF
CDR3nt: TGTGCCAGCAGCACGGGACTAGCCAGCAATGAGCAGTTCTTC

d_gene: .
j_gene: TRBJ2-7
v_gene: TRBV10-1
abundance: .
CDR3aa: CASCGRPPYEQYF
CDR3nt: TGCGCCAGCTGTGGGCGGCCCCCCTACGAGCAGTACTTC

d_gene: .
j_gene: TRBJ1-1
v_gene: TRBV4-3
abundance: .
CDR3aa: CASSHRGLNTEAFF
CDR3nt: TGCGCCAGCAGCCACAGGGGCCTGAACACTGAAGCTTTCTTT

d_gene: .
j_gene: TRBJ2-1
v_gene: TRBV12-3/TRBV12-4
abundance: .
CDR3aa: CASSLASEQFF
CDR3nt: TGTGCCAGCAGTTTGGCCAGTGAGCAGTTCTTC

d_gene: TRBD1
j_gene: TRBJ1-1
v_gene: TRBV7-9
abundance: once
CDR3aa: CASSQRQGRWTEAFF
CDR3nt: TGTGCCAGCAGCCAACGACAGGGGAGGTGGACTGAAGCTTTCTTT

d_gene: TRBD1
j_gene: TRBJ1-5
v_gene: TRBV12-3/TRBV12-4
abundance: .
CDR3aa: CASTGTVNQPQHF
CDR3nt: TGTGCCAGCACAGGGACAGTCAATCAGCCCCAGCATTTT

d_gene: TRBD1
j_gene: TRBJ2-7
v_gene: TRBV24-1
abundance: .
CDR3aa: CATSGHRGSDEQYF
CDR3nt: TGTGCCACCAGTGGGCACAGGGGATCGGACGAGCAGTACTTC

d_gene: TRBD1
j_gene: TRBJ1-5
v_gene: TRBV2
abundance: .
CDR3aa: CASMGDSSYNQPQHF
CDR3nt: TGTGCCAGCATGGGGGACAGCTCCTACAATCAGCCCCAGCATTTT

d_gene: .
j_gene: TRBJ2-5
v_gene: TRBV24-1
abundance: .
CDR3aa: CATSDSQGQETQYF
CDR3nt: TGTGCCACCAGTGATTCGCAGGGCCAAGAGACCCAGTACTTC

d_gene: TRBD2
j_gene: TRBJ2-3
v_gene: TRBV5-6
abundance: .
CDR3aa: CASSSLKGTSGRADTQYF
CDR3nt: TGTGCCAGCAGCTCTCTTAAGGGGACTAGCGGGAGGGCGGATACGCAGTATTTT

d_gene: TRBD1
j_gene: TRBJ2-1
v_gene: TRBV19
abundance: once
CDR3aa: CASSTRTGRDYNEQFF
CDR3nt: TGTGCCAGTAGTACAAGGACAGGAAGGGACTACAATGAGCAGTTCTTC

d_gene: TRBD2
j_gene: TRBJ2-1
v_gene: TRBV18
abundance: .
CDR3aa: CASRRGGASTHEQFF
CDR3nt: TGTGCCAGCCGCCGGGGGGGGGCCTCGACCCATGAGCAGTTCTTC

d_gene: .
j_gene: TRBJ2-3
v_gene: TRBV27
abundance: .
CDR3aa: CASSPDGMTDTQYF
CDR3nt: TGTGCCAGCAGTCCGGACGGGATGACAGATACGCAGTATTTT

d_gene: .
j_gene: TRBJ2-2
v_gene: TRBV7-9
abundance: .
CDR3aa: CASSSEGEGRPELFF
CDR3nt: TGTGCCAGCAGCTCGGAGGGGGAGGGCCGGCCGGAGCTGTTTTTT

d_gene: .
j_gene: TRBJ2-7
v_gene: TRBV15
abundance: .
CDR3aa: CATSRAGRTYEQYF
CDR3nt: TGTGCCACCAGCAGGGCAGGGAGGACCTACGAGCAGTACTTC

d_gene: .
j_gene: TRBJ1-2
v_gene: TRBV7-9
abundance: .
CDR3aa: CASSSLRALGGYGYTF
CDR3nt: TGTGCCAGCAGCAGTCTCCGGGCCCTCGGAGGGTATGGCTACACCTTC

d_gene: TRBD1
j_gene: TRBJ1-1
v_gene: TRBV3-1/TRBV3-2
abundance: .
CDR3aa: CASSPPGTGNTEAFF
CDR3nt: TGTGCCAGCAGTCCACCCGGGACAGGGAACACTGAAGCTTTCTTT